The 24 T cell receptor beta chains presented below share a single source sample, sequenced in a study of Tregs in tolerant kidney transplant recipients. Repertoires were generated with immunoSEQ multiplex PCR, while TCRdb's copy carries only in-frame clones and drops some. In the table there are approximately 90,000 clones, roughly 92% of which are singletons. Sequenced input: CD8+ T cells from blood. The receptors stem from a human donor in good health.

In its sample, this clone was seen many times. Other DNA sequences in the sample encode the same CDR3. The rearrangement uses TRBV4-1 and TRBJ2-2; tentative D call: TRBD2 (5 bases). The CDR3 covers 12 residues. Germline lookup yields CDR1 MGHRA and CDR2 YSYEKL. Deletions cut 4 bases from V and 9 bases from J, with 9 bases between. The CDR3 region is CASSPGGWELFF. The DNA for the CDR3 is TGCGCCAGCAGCCCAGGAGGCTGGGAGCTGTTTTTT.

The chain joins TRBV7-6 to TRBJ2-2; the D gene is possibly TRBD2 (6 bases). This CDR3 has 12 amino acids. V gave up 4 bases and J gave up 8 bases, with 8 bases separating them. Germline V gene data show CDR1 as SGHVS and CDR2 as FNYEAQ. The CDR3 DNA is TGTGCCAGCAGCTGGGACTCTGGGGAGCTGTTTTTT. It yields the protein CASSWDSGELFF.

V gene TRBV10-1 combines with J gene TRBJ2-7; 8 bases align to TRBD1. Germline V gene lookup returns CDR1 WNHNN and CDR2 SYGVQD (reference sequence). The CDR3 is 17 amino acids. The trim removed 0 bases at V and 9 bases at J, leaving 16 bases unmatched. CDR3 DNA: TGCGCCAGCAGTGAGTCGTCGTGGACAGGGTCCCAACCAGGGCAGTACTTC. Translation: CASSESSWTGSQPGQYF.

This clone showed up many times. The rearrangement uses TRBV5-8 and TRBJ1-1; no clear D. The CDR3 consists of 14 residues. Germline CDR1 is SGHTS and CDR2 is YDEGEE. Trimming stripped 0 bases from V and 0 bases from J, with 6 bases between. CDR3 DNA sequence: TGTGCCAGCAGCTTGGTCACTGTGAACACTGAAGCTTTCTTT. It is translated as CASSLVTVNTEAFF.

The chain recombines TRBV2 with TRBJ2-5, with 8 bases aligning to TRBD2. Germline lookup yields CDR1 SNHLY and CDR2 FYNNEI. The junction had 5 bases not matched to a gene; V was cut back by 3 bases and J by 2 bases. The length of the CDR3 is 15 residues. CDR3 nucleotides: TGTGCCAGCAGTGACGTCGGCGGGGGGCAAGAGACCCAGTACTTC. The encoded protein is CASSDVGGGQETQYF.

The V and J genes are TRBV2 and TRBJ2-7; 7 nucleotides agree with TRBD2. Germline assignment: CDR1 SNHLY and CDR2 FYNNEI. The CDR3 is 18 residues long. J was trimmed by 1 base and V by 3 bases; bases with no gene match: 15. CDR3 in DNA: TGTGCCAGCAGTGATGGCGATAGCGGGCGTGAGTGGTCCTACGAGCAGTACTTC. It is translated as CASSDGDSGREWSYEQYF.

The rearrangement links TRBV5-8 to TRBJ1-1, with D maybe TRBD1 (5 bases). V lost 8 bases and J 0 bases, leaving 17 bases between the germline ends. CDR3 length: 15 residues. Looked up from germline, CDR1 is SGHTS and CDR2 is YDEGEE. CDR3 region: CARRLTEVMNTEAFF. The CDR3 region has the DNA TGTGCCAGGCGCTTGACAGAAGTAATGAACACTGAAGCTTTCTTT.

The chain is built from TRBV4-2 and TRBJ2-5; 12 bases fit TRBD2. Losses at the gene ends were 0 bases for V and 4 bases for J; bases not matched to a gene: 9. The CDR3 length is 18 residues. Germline CDR1 is LGHNA and CDR2 is YNFKEQ. Here the CDR3 reads CASSQDDTRGLAGETQYF. CDR3 nucleotides: TGTGCCAGCAGCCAAGATGATACCCGGGGACTAGCGGGAGAGACCCAGTACTTC.

This clone was detected only once. The chain joins TRBV7-9 to TRBJ2-1, with 11 bases that match TRBD2. This CDR3 region has 17 residues. With 4 bases clipped from V and 8 bases from J, the junction kept 13 bases outside the gene matches. Germline-derived CDR1 and CDR2 are SEHNR and FQNEAQ (reference sequence). The CDR3 sequence is CASSSILAGALGDEQFF. CDR3 DNA: TGTGCCAGCAGCTCGATACTAGCGGGGGCATTAGGCGATGAGCAGTTCTTC. The full variable domain, rest sourced from reference TRBV7-9 and TRBJ2-1, is DTGVSQNPRHKITKRGQNVTFRCDPISEHNRLYWYRQTLGQGPEFLTYFQNEAQLEKSRLLSDRFSAERPKGSFSTLEIQRTEQGDSAMYLCASSSILAGALGDEQFFGPGTRLTVL.

The rearrangement uses TRBV7-8 and TRBJ1-5, with unresolved D. The germline gives CDR1 SGHVS, CDR2 FQNEAQ. This CDR3 has 16 amino acids. V shed 2 bases and J shed 1 base, with 12 bases lying between them. The CDR3 loop is CASSLTLRPSNQPQHF. In nucleotides, the CDR3 is TGTGCCAGCAGCTTAACGCTGCGGCCGAGCAATCAGCCCCAGCATTTT. Variable domain in full (rest from reference TRBV7-8 and TRBJ1-5): GAGVSQSPRYKVAKRGQDVALRCDPISGHVSLFWYQQALGQGPEFLTYFQNEAQLDKSGLPSDRFFAERPEGSVSTLKIQRTQQEDSAVYLCASSLTLRPSNQPQHFGDGTRLSIL.

The chain has TRBV2 and TRBJ2-7; D assignment may be TRBD1 or TRBD2 (5 bases each). The germline V gene encodes CDR1 SNHLY and CDR2 FYNNEI. Trimming removed 6 bases from V and 0 bases from J, with 12 bases in between. The CDR3 has 14 residues. The CDR3 region is CASSGTVSSYEQYF. The CDR3 DNA reads as TGTGCCAGCAGCGGGACGGTGAGCTCCTACGAGCAGTACTTC. The whole variable domain, remainder taken from reference TRBV2 and TRBJ2-7, is EPEVTQTPSHQVTQMGQEVILRCVPISNHLYFYWYRQILGQKVEFLVSFYNNEISEKSEIFDDQFSVERPDGSNFTLKIRSTKLEDSAMYFCASSGTVSSYEQYFGPGTRLTVT.

A single count supports this clone. This sequence joins TRBV6-5 and TRBJ1-2; the D gene is possibly TRBD1 (5 bases). This CDR3 is built from 16 residues. V lost 2 bases, J lost 4 bases, and 17 bases lay in between. Germline V lookup: CDR1 MNHEY, CDR2 SVGAGI. CDR3 sequence reads: CASSYARDLASYGYTF. DNA of the CDR3: TGTGCCAGCAGTTACGCTAGGGACCTCGCCTCCTATGGCTACACCTTC.

This clone was picked up one time. This sequence joins TRBV2 and TRBJ1-2; D possibly corresponds to TRBD1 (5 bases). Germline CDR1 and CDR2: SNHLY and FYNNEI. The CDR3 is 15 amino acids. V was clipped by 5 bases and J by 4 bases, with 17 bases between them. In DNA, the CDR3 is TGTGCCAGCAGTCCTCAGGGCAGGGTCGGCTATGGCTACACCTTC. Protein product: CASSPQGRVGYGYTF.

This sequence joins TRBV2 and TRBJ2-7, with a weak D call TRBD2 (7 bases). This CDR3 region has 19 residues. Germline assignment: CDR1 SNHLY and CDR2 FYNNEI. V was trimmed by 5 bases and J by 2 bases, leaving 28 bases between them. In nucleotides, the CDR3 is TGTGCCAGCAGTCCCCCCAAACAGGACAGCGGGATCATGACCTACGAGCAGTACTTC. Amino acids: CASSPPKQDSGIMTYEQYF.

The sample holds a few counts of this clone. This chain connects TRBV27 to TRBJ1-5; no clear D gene. Germline-derived CDR1 and CDR2 are MNHEY and SMNVEV (reference sequence). The CDR3 runs 14 residues. V was cut by 1 base and J by 4 bases, with 8 bases left in between. The CDR3, as DNA: TGTGCCAGCAGTTTATTTTCGGGGAATCAGCCCCAGCATTTT. Encoded protein: CASSLFSGNQPQHF.

The V and J genes are TRBV7-2 and TRBJ1-2; D is unresolved. Deletions cut 2 bases from V and 5 bases from J, with 6 bases between. Germline CDR1 reads SGHTA; CDR2 reads FQGNSA. The CDR3 spans 12 residues. CDR3 residues: CASSLKPYGYTF. In DNA form, the CDR3 reads TGTGCCAGCAGCTTAAAGCCTTATGGCTACACCTTC.

This clone was seen a few times. The V and J genes are TRBV19 and TRBJ1-5; D remains ambiguous. The CDR3 covers 15 residues. V shed 3 bases and J shed 2 bases, with 11 bases lying between them. Germline V gene lookup returns CDR1 LNHDA and CDR2 SQIVND (reference sequence). The CDR3 DNA follows: TGTGCCAGTAGTATTATGGTGTGGGGCAATCAGCCCCAGCATTTT. Its translation: CASSIMVWGNQPQHF.

The V and J genes are TRBV6-5 and TRBJ1-2, with D uncertain. CDR1 and CDR2 from the germline V gene are MNHEY and SVGAGI. The CDR3 totals 15 residues. V gave up 4 bases and J gave up 2 bases, with 14 bases separating them. CDR3 in amino acids: CASSSLAGRNYGYTF. DNA of the CDR3: TGTGCCAGCAGTTCGCTAGCGGGTCGAAACTATGGCTACACCTTC.

This sequence joins TRBV4-1 and TRBJ2-3; tentative D call: TRBD2 (6 bases). The CDR3 is 14 residues long. Trimming removed 3 bases at V and 4 bases at J, with 11 bases between. Germline loops: CDR1 MGHRA, CDR2 YSYEKL. The CDR3 here is CASSHRTKADTQYF. CDR3 in DNA: TGCGCCAGCAGCCATCGGACTAAGGCAGATACGCAGTATTTT.

The chain joins TRBV19 to TRBJ2-5; tentatively, D is TRBD1 (6 bases). The CDR3 loop spans 16 amino acids. The V end lost 3 bases, the J end lost 2 bases, and 16 bases lay between the germline ends. CDR1 is LNHDA and CDR2 is SQIVND in the germline V gene (reference sequence). CDR3 loop: CASSISGTTQQETQYF. The CDR3 coding sequence is TGTGCCAGTAGTATTTCCGGGACAACCCAACAAGAGACCCAGTACTTC.

V usage is TRBV12-5 and J usage is TRBJ1-1; D is uncertain. The CDR3 is 14 residues long. V was trimmed by 5 bases and J by 1 base, leaving 11 bases between them. The germline V gene encodes CDR1 LGHNT and CDR2 FRNRAP. This CDR3 is CASGKGSPNTEAFF. In DNA form, the CDR3 reads TGTGCTAGTGGTAAGGGCTCCCCGAACACTGAAGCTTTCTTT.

The chain joins TRBV9 to TRBJ2-1; 8 bases match TRBD2. After removal of 2 bases from V and 6 bases from J, the junction contained 4 bases not matched to a gene. Per germline, CDR1 SGDLS and CDR2 YYNGEE. CDR3 length: 14 amino acids. The CDR3 coding sequence is TGTGCCAGCAGCGTCGGGGGGGGCACCAATGAGCAGTTCTTC. It yields the protein CASSVGGGTNEQFF.

V gene TRBV2 combines with J gene TRBJ2-5; the match to TRBD2 covers 8 bases. CDR1 and CDR2 (germline): SNHLY, FYNNEI. The V gene end was trimmed by 2 bases and the J gene end by 1 base; junction bases not matched to a gene: 12. The CDR3 sequence is 18 residues long. The CDR3 bases are TGTGCCAGCAGTGAACGGGAGGGATACCAGGGAGCCCAAGAGACCCAGTACTTC. It translates to CASSEREGYQGAQETQYF.

The chain employs TRBV4-1 and TRBJ2-5; TRBD1 aligns across 9 bases. The CDR3 is 14 residues long. Per germline, CDR1 MGHRA and CDR2 YSYEKL. The junction had 3 bases not matched to a gene; V was cut back by 3 bases and J by 4 bases. The CDR3 DNA is TGCGCCAGCAGCCAGCACAGGGGGCTAGAGACCCAGTACTTC. This sequence encodes CASSQHRGLETQYF.